The 9 T cell receptor beta chains below were found in one sample sequenced in a study of T cell responses to AZD1222 COVID-19 vaccine. Only in-frame clones appear in the TCRdb table, and some are missing; sequencing was by immunoSEQ multiplex PCR. The table has 100,000 to 140,000 clones, just over 90% seen once. The sequenced sample was peripheral blood, obtained 28 days after the second AZD1222 dose. The source of these receptors is an adult who received the AZD1222 COVID-19 vaccine.

This chain joins TRBV19 and TRBJ2-2, with D unclear. V shed 5 bases and J shed 10 bases, with 11 bases lying between them. Germline V gives CDR1 LNHDA, CDR2 SQIVND (reference sequence). The CDR3 contains 12 residues. The CDR3 loop reads CASSVGGVELFF. In nucleotides, the CDR3 is TGTGCCAGTAGTGTAGGTGGCGTGGAGCTGTTTTTT.

The chain has TRBV7-9 and TRBJ2-3; D might be TRBD1 or TRBD2, each matching 5 bases. Germline CDR1 SEHNR, CDR2 FQNEAQ (reference sequence). The CDR3 length is 16 residues. The V end was cut by 5 bases, the J end by 2 bases, with 17 bases between. The CDR3 DNA is TGTGCCAGCAGCGAGGGGATCGGCAGCTCCACAGATACGCAGTATTTT. This encodes CASSEGIGSSTDTQYF. Based on the CDR3 plus reference TRBV7-9 and TRBJ2-3, the full variable domain is DTGVSQNPRHKITKRGQNVTFRCDPISEHNRLYWYRQTLGQGPEFLTYFQNEAQLEKSRLLSDRFSAERPKGSFSTLEIQRTEQGDSAMYLCASSEGIGSSTDTQYFGPGTRLTVL.

The CDR3: CASSIQGARGNEQFF. For the CDR3, the DNA is TGTGCCAGTAGTATTCAGGGGGCGCGTGGGAATGAGCAGTTCTTC. J is TRBJ2-1 and V is TRBV19, with 8 bases fitting TRBD1. The V gene's germline CDR1 is LNHDA and CDR2 SQIVND (reference sequence). The V gene end was trimmed by 3 bases and the J gene end by 7 bases; junction bases not matched to a gene: 8. There are 15 residues in the CDR3.

The chain links TRBV30 to TRBJ2-7; weak D call: TRBD1 (5 bases). The germline CDR1 and CDR2 sequences are GTSNPN and SVGIG (reference sequence). Trimming left V 2 bases short and J 0 bases short, with 11 bases between. The CDR3 totals 14 residues. The CDR3: CAWSTRTGSYEQYF. In DNA, the CDR3 is TGTGCCTGGAGTACCCGAACAGGCTCCTACGAGCAGTACTTC.

J is TRBJ1-2 and V is TRBV6-5; 8 positions match TRBD1. Trimming at V came to 0 bases and at J to 4 bases, leaving 4 bases not matched to a gene. The CDR3 has 15 amino acids. Germline values: CDR1 MNHEY, CDR2 SVGAGI. Written as DNA, the CDR3 is TGTGCCAGCAGTTACTCGAGGGACAGGCCCTATGGCTACACCTTC. Protein product: CASSYSRDRPYGYTF.

This clone was detected only once. This rearrangement joins TRBV5-1 to TRBJ2-1; D gene ambiguous. The CDR3 runs 12 residues. Germline V lookup: CDR1 SGHRS, CDR2 YFSETQ. V shed 1 base and J shed 6 bases, with 5 bases lying between them. CDR3 in amino acids: CASSLQSNEQFF. The CDR3 DNA sequence: TGCGCCAGCAGCTTGCAGTCCAATGAGCAGTTCTTC.

The rearrangement uses TRBV5-4 and TRBJ2-5; possibly TRBD1 or TRBD2 for D (6 bases each). The CDR3 spans 14 residues. V was trimmed by 4 bases and J by 2 bases, leaving 12 bases between them. Per the germline V gene, CDR1 is SGHNT and CDR2 is YYREEE (reference sequence). The CDR3 DNA is TGTGCCAGCAGCACAGGGACTGTTCAAGAGACCCAGTACTTC. Protein: CASSTGTVQETQYF.

CDR3 protein: CASSQGQNTGELFF. The CDR3 nucleotides are TGCGCCAGCAGCCAAGGGCAAAACACCGGGGAGCTGTTTTTT. The J gene is TRBJ2-2, the V gene TRBV4-1; D gene unclear. CDR3 size: 14 residues. The germline V and J ends were trimmed by 1 base and 2 bases, with 5 bases remaining between them. Germline values: CDR1 MGHRA, CDR2 YSYEKL.

Many counts were recorded for this clone. Other DNA variants within this sample encode the same CDR3. The chain joins TRBV9 to TRBJ2-4, with 8 positions matching TRBD1. Losses at the gene ends were 2 bases for V and 0 bases for J; bases not matched to a gene: 4. The CDR3 covers 16 residues. Germline V gives CDR1 SGDLS, CDR2 YYNGEE. CDR3 in amino acids: CASSVGQGVAKNIQYF. DNA of the CDR3: TGTGCCAGCAGCGTTGGACAGGGAGTAGCCAAAAACATTCAGTACTTC.